This passage covers 10 T cell receptor beta chains from one sample sequenced in a study of blood T cell repertoires in COVID-19. Produced via immunoSEQ multiplex PCR; TCRdb's table is partial and in-frame only. The table includes 250,000 to 350,000 clones, roughly 90% detected once. The sample was PBMCs or T cells enriched from blood (not recorded which). These receptors all come from a woman under 30 with acute COVID-19.

This sequence joins TRBV7-8 and TRBJ2-5; TRBD2 agrees at 7 bases. Losses at the gene ends were 2 bases for V and 13 bases for J; bases not matched to a gene: 4. Germline values: CDR1 SGHVS, CDR2 FQNEAQ. This CDR3 is 11 amino acids long. This chain's CDR3 is CASSLMGEGYF. The CDR3, as DNA: TGTGCCAGCAGCTTAATGGGGGAGGGGTACTTC.

The CDR3 is CASSPDRVAGANVLTF. The DNA for the CDR3 is TGTGCCAGTAGTCCCGACAGGGTAGCTGGGGCCAACGTCCTGACTTTC. The gene calls are TRBV19 and TRBJ2-6; 7 bases fit TRBD1. Germline-derived CDR1 and CDR2 are LNHDA and SQIVND (reference sequence). This CDR3 has 16 residues. V dropped 5 bases and J dropped 2; count of bases not matched to a gene: 6.

The chain is built from TRBV14 and TRBJ2-7, with a tentative D call TRBD2 (6 bases). The CDR3 contains 13 residues. V lost 4 bases to trimming and J lost 2 bases, with 9 bases between them. In germline, CDR1 is SGHDN, CDR2 FVKESK. The DNA of the CDR3 is TGTGCCAGCAGCCGGGGCGGGGCCTACGAGCAGTACTTC. Its translation is CASSRGGAYEQYF.

The chain couples TRBV6-2 or TRBV6-3 to TRBJ1-1; D is possibly TRBD1 (5 bases). CDR1 MNHEY and CDR2 SVGEGT come from the germline V gene. The ends were cut back, 5 bases at V and 3 bases at J, with 10 bases in the middle. The CDR3 runs to 13 residues. The CDR3 region has the DNA TGTGCCAGCAGTGGGGACTCGGACACTGAAGCTTTCTTT. This codes for CASSGDSDTEAFF.

The chain uses TRBV18 and TRBJ1-1; a weak D match, TRBD1 (5 bases). This CDR3 has 14 residues. With 3 bases removed from V and 3 bases from J, the gap between germline ends came to 11 bases. Germline-derived CDR1 and CDR2 are KGHSH and LQKENI. CDR3 nucleotide sequence: TGTGCCAGCTCACCCCAGGGTTCGGACACTGAAGCTTTCTTT. Amino acid sequence: CASSPQGSDTEAFF.

The chain has TRBV7-6 and TRBJ2-2, with D possibly matching TRBD1 (6 bases). CDR1 and CDR2 (germline): SGHVS, FNYEAQ. Trimming removed 1 base from V and 1 base from J, with 10 bases in between. This CDR3 contains 16 residues. DNA of the CDR3: TGTGCCAGCAGCTTAGATGGGGGCCTGAACACCGGGGAGCTGTTTTTT. It encodes CASSLDGGLNTGELFF.

This clone has only one observation. V gene TRBV5-1 combines with J gene TRBJ1-4, with 9 bases matching TRBD1. This CDR3 is 15 amino acids long. V was pared by 4 bases and J by 8 bases, with 9 bases of the junction left unmatched. The V gene's germline CDR1 is SGHRS and CDR2 YFSETQ. CDR3 amino acids: CASSRAGTGNEKLFF. CDR3 nucleotide sequence: TGCGCCAGCAGCAGGGCCGGGACAGGGAACGAAAAACTGTTTTTT.

The rearrangement joins TRBV6-5 to TRBJ2-5; maybe TRBD2 (7 bases). Looked up from germline, CDR1 is MNHEY and CDR2 is SVGAGI. CDR3 length equals 14 residues. Trimming removed 6 bases from V and 5 bases from J, with 16 bases in between. CDR3 bases: TGTGCCAGCAGCGACTGGGGGGGCTTGGAGACCCAGTACTTC. Translation: CASSDWGGLETQYF.

The chain employs TRBV4-3 and TRBJ2-1; possibly TRBD2 for D (5 bases). The CDR3 loop spans 17 amino acids. The germline gives CDR1 LGHNA, CDR2 YSLEER. The V end lost 0 bases, the J end lost 6 bases, and 18 bases lay between the germline ends. The CDR3 loop is CASSQELMRERGNEQFF. The CDR3 DNA follows: TGCGCCAGCAGCCAAGAGCTGATGAGGGAGCGCGGCAATGAGCAGTTCTTC.

The chain uses TRBV18 and TRBJ2-2; 7 bases fit TRBD1. The length of the CDR3 is 17 residues. Unmatched junction bases numbered 7, after V lost 3 bases and J lost 0 bases. CDR1 and CDR2 (germline): KGHSH, LQKENI. This chain's CDR3 is CASSPNQQGANTGELFF. As DNA, the CDR3 is TGTGCCAGCTCACCCAACCAGCAGGGGGCGAACACCGGGGAGCTGTTTTTT. Looking up the rest from reference TRBV18 and TRBJ2-2 gives the full variable domain: NAGVMQNPRHLVRRRGQEARLRCSPMKGHSHVYWYRQLPEEGLKFMVYLQKENIIDESGMPKERFSAEFPKEGPSILRIQQVVRGDSAAYFCASSPNQQGANTGELFFGEGSRLTVL.